The clone carrying this TCR beta chain has ten or more counts. TCRdb processed the 5' RACE reads anew with MiXCR; each CDR3 protein has one entry. This sample has fewer than 350,000 distinct CDR3 sequences, with roughly 4.3% found just once. The germline V gene encodes CDR1 SGHDT and CDR2 YYEEEE. Trimming pared 7 bases from V and 5 bases from J, leaving 12 bases between. The CDR3 runs 12 residues. The sample comes from a study of T cells after yellow fever vaccination. The chain links TRBV5-6 to TRBJ1-2; D ambiguous. The specimen comprised PBMCs, sampled 15 days after the yellow fever booster vaccination. The origin of this receptor is a man aged 18 to 30 who received the YFV17D yellow fever vaccine. The CDR3 reads CASAAEEYGYTF. The CDR3 DNA is TGTGCCAGCGCCGCGGAAGAGTATGGCTACACCTTC.